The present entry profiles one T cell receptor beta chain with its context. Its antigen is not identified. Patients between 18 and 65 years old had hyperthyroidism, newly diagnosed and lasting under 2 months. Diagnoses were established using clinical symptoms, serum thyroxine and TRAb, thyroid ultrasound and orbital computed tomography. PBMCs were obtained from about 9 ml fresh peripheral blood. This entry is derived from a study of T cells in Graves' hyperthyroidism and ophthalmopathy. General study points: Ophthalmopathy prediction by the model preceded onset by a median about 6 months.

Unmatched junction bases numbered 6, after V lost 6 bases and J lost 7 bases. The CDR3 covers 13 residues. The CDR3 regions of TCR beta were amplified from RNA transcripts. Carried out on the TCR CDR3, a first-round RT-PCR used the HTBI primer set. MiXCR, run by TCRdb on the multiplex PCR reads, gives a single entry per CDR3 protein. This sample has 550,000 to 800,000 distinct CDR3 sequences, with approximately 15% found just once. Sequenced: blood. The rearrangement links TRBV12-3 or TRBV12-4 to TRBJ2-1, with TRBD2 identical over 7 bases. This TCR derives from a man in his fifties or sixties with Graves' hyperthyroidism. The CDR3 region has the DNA TGTGCCAGCAGCCTACTAGCGAGAAATGAGCAGTTCTTC. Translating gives CASSLLARNEQFF.